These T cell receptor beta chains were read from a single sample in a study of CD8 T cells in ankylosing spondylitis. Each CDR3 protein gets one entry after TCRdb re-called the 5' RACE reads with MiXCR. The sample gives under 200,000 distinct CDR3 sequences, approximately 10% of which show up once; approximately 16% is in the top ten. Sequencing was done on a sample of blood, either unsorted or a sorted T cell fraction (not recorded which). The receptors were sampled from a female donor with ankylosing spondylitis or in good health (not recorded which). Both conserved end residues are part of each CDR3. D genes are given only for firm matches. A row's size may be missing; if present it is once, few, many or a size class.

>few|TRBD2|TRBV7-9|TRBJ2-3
TGTGCCAGCAGCCTAGGGCTAGCGGGAAGAGATACGCAGTATTTT
CASSLGLAGRDTQYF
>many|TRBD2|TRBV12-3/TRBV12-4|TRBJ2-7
TGTGCCAGCAGCCCGACTAGCGAGCTCTCCTACGAGCAGTACTTC
CASSPTSELSYEQYF
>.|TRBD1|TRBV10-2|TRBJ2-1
TGCGCCAGCACCCGGACAGGGACCAATGAGCAGTTCTTC
CASTRTGTNEQFF
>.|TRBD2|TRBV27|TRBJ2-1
TGTGCCAGCAGTTTATCTGTACTAGCGGGACCGGGGGGCAACAATGAGCAGTTCTTC
CASSLSVLAGPGGNNEQFF
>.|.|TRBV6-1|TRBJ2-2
TGTGCCAGCAGGACTCTAGCGCGGAACACCGGGGAGCTGTTTTTT
CASRTLARNTGELFF
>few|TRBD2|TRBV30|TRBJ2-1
TGTGCCTGGACCGGACTAGCTGGGAATGAGCAGTTCTTC
CAWTGLAGNEQFF
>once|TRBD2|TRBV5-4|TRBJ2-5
TGTGCCAGCAGCTCGCGACTAGCGGGAGGGCCGGGTAGCCAAGAGACCCAGTACTTC
CASSSRLAGGPGSQETQYF
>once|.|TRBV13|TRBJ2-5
TGTGCCAGCAGCTTAGACTCGGGGGCCCTGGGGACCCAGTACTTC
CASSLDSGALGTQYF
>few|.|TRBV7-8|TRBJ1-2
TGTGCCAGCAGCCCATCAGTAGGGCTCTTGGGCTACACCTTC
CASSPSVGLLGYTF
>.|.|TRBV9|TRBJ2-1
TGTGCCAGCAGCGCCGGAGGGTCCGGCGATGAGCAGTTCTTC
CASSAGGSGDEQFF
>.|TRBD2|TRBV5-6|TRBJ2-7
TGTGCCAGCAGGGAATGGGGGGGGTCCTACGAGCAGTACTTC
CASREWGGSYEQYF